This T cell receptor beta chain is drawn from a study of OX40 agonist ivuxolimab in advanced cancers. At the level of the study: Every 2 weeks, ivuxolimab was infused into the patients intravenously at between 0.01 and 10 mg/kg. General study findings and limits: Normalized T-cell clonal expansion was also low in some nonresponders.

Remarks on this clone: Antigen: not known.

V lost 1 base and J lost 6; bases outside the gene matches: 2. The CDR3 has 14 residues. Sequenced by immunoSEQ multiplex PCR; TCRdb stores in-frame clones only, minus some. Here the sample spans around 19,000 clones, approximately 82% being singletons. The chain carries TRBV23-1 and TRBJ1-4, with 7 bases fitting TRBD1. TRBV23-1 is recorded as an ORF, its role being uncertain. The origin of this receptor is an adult with an advanced solid tumor such as melanoma, head and neck, liver or kidney cancer. The input for sequencing was CD4+ or CD8+ T cells sorted from blood, taken in a trial of the OX40 agonist ivuxolimab. This chain's CDR3 is CASSQLTGDEKLFF. The CDR3, as DNA: TGCGCCAGCAGTCAATTAACAGGGGATGAAAAACTGTTTTTT.